This TCR beta chain derives from a study of beta chain features in type 1 diabetes. The authors reverse transcribed all of the isolated RNA, so sequencing captured expressed TCRB transcripts. TCRdb's copy holds only in-frame clones and misses some; the assay was immunoSEQ multiplex PCR. Among roughly 150,000 clones listed, almost 65% were seen once. Study observations and caveats: Type 1 diabetes patients had fewer VDJ junction insertions and more deletions. Shortening of TCRB CDR3s, moderate but significant, appeared in all four CD4+ subsets of Type 1 diabetes patients.

Notes on this clone: Its antigen remains unidentified.

The germline CDR1 and CDR2 sequences are LNHNV and YYDKDF (reference sequence). The CDR3 length is 13 residues. The V end was cut by 5 bases, the J end by 1 base, with 8 bases between. The clonotype was recovered from a man aged 25 to 45 with type 1 diabetes. This chain uses TRBV15 with TRBJ1-1, with D uncertain. Sequences were obtained from naive CD4+ T cells from blood. This CDR3 reads CATSLLGNTEAFF. The CDR3 nucleotides are TGTGCCACCAGCTTGCTCGGGAACACTGAAGCTTTCTTT.